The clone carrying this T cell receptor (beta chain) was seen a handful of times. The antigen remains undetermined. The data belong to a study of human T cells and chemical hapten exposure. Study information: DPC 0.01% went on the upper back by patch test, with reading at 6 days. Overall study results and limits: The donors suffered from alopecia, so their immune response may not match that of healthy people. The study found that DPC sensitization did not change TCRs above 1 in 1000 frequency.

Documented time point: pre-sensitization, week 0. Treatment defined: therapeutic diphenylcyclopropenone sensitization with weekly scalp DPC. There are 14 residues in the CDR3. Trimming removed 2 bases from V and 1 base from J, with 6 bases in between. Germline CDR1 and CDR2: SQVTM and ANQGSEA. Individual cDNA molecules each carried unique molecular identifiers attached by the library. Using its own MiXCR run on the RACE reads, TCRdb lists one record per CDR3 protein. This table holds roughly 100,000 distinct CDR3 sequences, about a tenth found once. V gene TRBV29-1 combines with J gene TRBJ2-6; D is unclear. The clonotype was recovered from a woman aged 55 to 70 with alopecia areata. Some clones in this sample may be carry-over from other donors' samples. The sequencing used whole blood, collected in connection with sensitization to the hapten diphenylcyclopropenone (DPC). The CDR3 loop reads CSVETQSGANVLTF. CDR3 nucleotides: TGCAGCGTTGAAACCCAGTCTGGGGCCAACGTCCTGACTTTC.